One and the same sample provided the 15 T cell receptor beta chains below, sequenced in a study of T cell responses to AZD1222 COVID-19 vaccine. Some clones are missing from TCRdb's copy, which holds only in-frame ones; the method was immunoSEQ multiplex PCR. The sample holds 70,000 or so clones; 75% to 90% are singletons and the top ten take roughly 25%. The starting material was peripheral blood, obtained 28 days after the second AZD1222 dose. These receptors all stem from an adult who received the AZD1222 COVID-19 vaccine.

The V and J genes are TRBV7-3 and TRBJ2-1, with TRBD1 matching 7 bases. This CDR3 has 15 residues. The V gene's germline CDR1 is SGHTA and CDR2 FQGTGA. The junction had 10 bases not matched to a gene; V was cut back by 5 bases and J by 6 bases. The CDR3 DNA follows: TGTGCCAGCAGCCCCTCGGGACAGAGGGGCAATGAGCAGTTCTTC. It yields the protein CASSPSGQRGNEQFF.

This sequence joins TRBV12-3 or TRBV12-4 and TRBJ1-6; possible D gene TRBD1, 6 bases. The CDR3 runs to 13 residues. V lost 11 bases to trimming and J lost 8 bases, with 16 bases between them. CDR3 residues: CAAGDRPHSPLHF. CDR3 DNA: TGTGCCGCCGGCGACAGGCCCCATTCACCCCTCCACTTT.

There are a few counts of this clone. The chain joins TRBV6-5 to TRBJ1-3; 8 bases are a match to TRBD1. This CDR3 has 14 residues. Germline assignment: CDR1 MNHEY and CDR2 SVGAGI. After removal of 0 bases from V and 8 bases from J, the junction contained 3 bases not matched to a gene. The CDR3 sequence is CASSYSTGEHTIYF. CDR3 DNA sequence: TGTGCCAGCAGTTACTCGACAGGGGAGCACACCATATATTTT.

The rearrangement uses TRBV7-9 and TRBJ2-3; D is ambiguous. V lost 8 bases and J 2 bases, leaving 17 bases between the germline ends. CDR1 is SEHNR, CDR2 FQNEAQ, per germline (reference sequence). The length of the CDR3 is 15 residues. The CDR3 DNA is TGTGCCAGCTCATATGAACGCCGGCCCACAGATACGCAGTATTTT. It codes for CASSYERRPTDTQYF.

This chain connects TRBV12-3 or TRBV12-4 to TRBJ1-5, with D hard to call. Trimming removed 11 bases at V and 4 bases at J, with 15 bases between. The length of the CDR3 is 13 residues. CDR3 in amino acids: CASALAENQPQHF. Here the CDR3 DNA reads TGTGCCTCAGCCCTTGCGGAAAATCAGCCCCAGCATTTT.

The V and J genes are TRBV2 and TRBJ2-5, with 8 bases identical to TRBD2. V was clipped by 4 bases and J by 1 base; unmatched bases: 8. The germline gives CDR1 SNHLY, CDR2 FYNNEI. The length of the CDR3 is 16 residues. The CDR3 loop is CASSGPLAAGQETQYF. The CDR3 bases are TGTGCCAGCAGTGGCCCACTAGCGGCGGGCCAAGAGACCCAGTACTTC. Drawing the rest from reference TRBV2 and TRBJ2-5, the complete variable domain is EPEVTQTPSHQVTQMGQEVILRCVPISNHLYFYWYRQILGQKVEFLVSFYNNEISEKSEIFDDQFSVERPDGSNFTLKIRSTKLEDSAMYFCASSGPLAAGQETQYFGPGTRLLVL.

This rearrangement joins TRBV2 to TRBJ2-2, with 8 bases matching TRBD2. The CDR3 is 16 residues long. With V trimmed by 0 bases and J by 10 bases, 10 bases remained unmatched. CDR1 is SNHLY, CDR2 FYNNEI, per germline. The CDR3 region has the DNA TGTGCCAGCAGTGAAGCGGTAACGGGAGGGCAGGAGGAGCTGTTTTTT. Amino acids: CASSEAVTGGQEELFF.

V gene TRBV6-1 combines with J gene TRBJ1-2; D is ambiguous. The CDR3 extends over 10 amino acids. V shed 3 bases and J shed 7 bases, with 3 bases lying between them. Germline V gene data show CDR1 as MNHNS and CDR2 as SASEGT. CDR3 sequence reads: CASSDGGYTF. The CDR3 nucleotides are TGTGCCAGCAGTGACGGTGGCTACACCTTC.

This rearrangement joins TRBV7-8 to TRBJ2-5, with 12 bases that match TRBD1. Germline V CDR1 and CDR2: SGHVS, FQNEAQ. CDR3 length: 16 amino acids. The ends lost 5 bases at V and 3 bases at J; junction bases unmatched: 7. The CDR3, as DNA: TGTGCCAGCAGCCCCAGGGACAGGGGGCGCGAAGAGACCCAGTACTTC. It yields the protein CASSPRDRGREETQYF. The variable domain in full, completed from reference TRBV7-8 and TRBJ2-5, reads GAGVSQSPRYKVAKRGQDVALRCDPISGHVSLFWYQQALGQGPEFLTYFQNEAQLDKSGLPSDRFFAERPEGSVSTLKIQRTQQEDSAVYLCASSPRDRGREETQYFGPGTRLLVL.

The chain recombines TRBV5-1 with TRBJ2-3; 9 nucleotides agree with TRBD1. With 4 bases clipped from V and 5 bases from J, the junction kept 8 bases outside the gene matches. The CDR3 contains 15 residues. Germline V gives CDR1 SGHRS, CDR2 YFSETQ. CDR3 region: CASSIDRGSGDTQYF. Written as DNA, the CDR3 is TGCGCCAGCAGCATAGACAGGGGGTCTGGAGATACGCAGTATTTT.

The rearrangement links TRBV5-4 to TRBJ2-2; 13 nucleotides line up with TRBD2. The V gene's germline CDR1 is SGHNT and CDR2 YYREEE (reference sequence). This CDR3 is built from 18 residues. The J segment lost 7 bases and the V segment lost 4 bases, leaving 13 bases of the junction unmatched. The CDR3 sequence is CASSGLGTSGDRSGELFF. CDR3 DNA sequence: TGTGCCAGCAGCGGACTCGGGACTAGCGGGGATCGGAGCGGGGAGCTGTTTTTT. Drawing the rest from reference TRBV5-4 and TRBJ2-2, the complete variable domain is ETGVTQSPTHLIKTRGQQVTLRCSSQSGHNTVSWYQQALGQGPQFIFQYYREEENGRGNFPPRFSGLQFPNYSSELNVNALELDDSALYLCASSGLGTSGDRSGELFFGEGSRLTVL.

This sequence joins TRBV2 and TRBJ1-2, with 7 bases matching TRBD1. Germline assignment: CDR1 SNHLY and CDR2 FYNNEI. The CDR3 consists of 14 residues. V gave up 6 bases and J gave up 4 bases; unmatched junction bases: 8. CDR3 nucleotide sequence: TGTGCCAGCAGCAACACAGGGGCCACCTATGGCTACACCTTC. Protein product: CASSNTGATYGYTF. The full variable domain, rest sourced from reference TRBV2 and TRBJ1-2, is EPEVTQTPSHQVTQMGQEVILRCVPISNHLYFYWYRQILGQKVEFLVSFYNNEISEKSEIFDDQFSVERPDGSNFTLKIRSTKLEDSAMYFCASSNTGATYGYTFGSGTRLTVV.

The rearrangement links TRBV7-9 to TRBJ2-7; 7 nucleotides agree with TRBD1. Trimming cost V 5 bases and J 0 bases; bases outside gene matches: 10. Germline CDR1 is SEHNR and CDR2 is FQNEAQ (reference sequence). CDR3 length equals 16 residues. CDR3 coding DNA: TGTGCCAGCAGCCAAGAACGGGACAGAGACTCCTACGAGCAGTACTTC. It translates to CASSQERDRDSYEQYF.

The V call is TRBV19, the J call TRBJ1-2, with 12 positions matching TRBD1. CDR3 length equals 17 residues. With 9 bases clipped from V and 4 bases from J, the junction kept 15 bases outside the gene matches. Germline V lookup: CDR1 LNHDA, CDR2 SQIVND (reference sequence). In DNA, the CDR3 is TGTGCCAGCCTACCAACATCGCCGGGACAGGGGGCCTATGGCTACACCTTC. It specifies CASLPTSPGQGAYGYTF.

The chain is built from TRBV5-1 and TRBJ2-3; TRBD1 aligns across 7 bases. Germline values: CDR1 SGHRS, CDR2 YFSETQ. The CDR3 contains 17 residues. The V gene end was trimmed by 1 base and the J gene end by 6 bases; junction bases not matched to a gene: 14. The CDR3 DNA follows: TGCGCCAGCAGCTTGCGAGGAGGACAGGCGGTTTCGGATACGCAGTATTTT. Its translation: CASSLRGGQAVSDTQYF.